This T cell receptor beta chain was found in a study of OX40 agonist ivuxolimab in advanced cancers. The method was immunoSEQ multiplex PCR; TCRdb's version includes in-frame clones alone and lacks a portion of them. The sample lists around 79,000 clones, about 89% occurring once. This clone has only one observation. What it recognizes is unknown. Baseline, cycle 4 day 1, and cycle 7 day 1 were the blood sampling points. Study results and limitations: More expanded clones were found, on average, in CD8+ than in CD4+ T cells.

V was pared by 5 bases and J by 7 bases, with 9 bases between. CDR1 is MDHEN and CDR2 is SYDVKM in the germline V gene. This CDR3 is 12 amino acids long. The chain has TRBV28 and TRBJ1-5; D remains ambiguous. The sample here was CD4+ or CD8+ T cells sorted from blood, taken in a trial of the OX40 agonist ivuxolimab. This receptor was identified in an adult with an advanced solid tumor such as melanoma, head and neck, liver or kidney cancer. DNA of the CDR3: TGTGCCAGCAGTAGCGGGATCCAGCCCCAGCATTTT. This encodes CASSSGIQPQHF.